Below, 24 T cell receptor beta chains from the same sample are listed, as sequenced in a study of T-cell memory formation after mild COVID-19 (dated by TCRdb to the early 2020s). The library was made by 5' RACE. The run used an Illumina NovaSeq 6000. The public sequencing data were trimmed at Q25 with fastp and processed into clonotypes with MiXCR by TCRdb, which kept only in-frame beta chains. Every distinct CDR3 protein forms one entry, paired with its most common genes and DNA. Here the sample has around 200,000 distinct CDR3 sequences; 16% occur a single time. The top ten hold under 2.5% of the sample. Sequences were obtained from PBMCs or a T cell subset sorted from them (not recorded which). The receptors shown here come from an adult woman who had mild COVID-19 (a few samples of this study predate the infection). The sample titles of this study are shuffled in the database, so cell type and time point are left out; the donor was told from shared clones.

This clonotype was seen a few times. The chain carries TRBV18 and TRBJ2-3; no clear D gene. Germline V gene lookup returns CDR1 KGHSH and CDR2 LQKENI. The CDR3 consists of 13 residues. Between the trimmed V and J ends, which lost 6 bases and 0 bases, there was a span of 7 bases. CDR3 region: CASSPDSTDTQYF. CDR3 DNA sequence: TGTGCCAGCTCCCCGGACAGCACAGATACGCAGTATTTT.

The chain employs TRBV11-2 and TRBJ2-2; either TRBD1 or TRBD2 may fit D (5 bases each). The CDR3 has 15 amino acids. Germline values: CDR1 SGHAT, CDR2 FQNNGV. V shed 0 bases and J shed 5 bases, with 10 bases lying between them. CDR3 DNA sequence: TGTGCCAGCAGCTTAGAGGGACGAGTAACCGGGGAGCTGTTTTTT. It translates to CASSLEGRVTGELFF.

The chain employs TRBV5-5 and TRBJ2-7; D unclear. The germline gives CDR1 SGHKS, CDR2 YYEKEE (reference sequence). CDR3 length equals 13 residues. Trimming removed 4 bases from V and 4 bases from J, with 12 bases in between. CDR3 sequence reads: CASSRNSRYEQYF. For the CDR3, the DNA is TGTGCCAGCAGCAGGAATTCCAGATACGAGCAGTACTTC.

The CDR3 DNA reads TGTGCCAGCAGCCTAGGGTATGGAAACACCATATATTTT. It is translated as CASSLGYGNTIYF. The chain carries TRBV3-1 and TRBJ1-3; D not certain. V was shortened by 4 bases and J by 3 bases, with 7 bases between the two germline ends. Germline V gives CDR1 LGHDT, CDR2 YNNKEL (reference sequence). The CDR3 is 13 residues long.

This clonotype was counted a few times. This rearrangement joins TRBV19 to TRBJ1-2, with TRBD1 matching over 12 bases. The V gene end was trimmed by 3 bases and the J gene end by 10 bases; junction bases not matched to a gene: 9. Germline CDR1 and CDR2: LNHDA and SQIVND (reference sequence). The CDR3 contains 15 residues. CDR3 bases: TGTGCCAGTAGTATCTCCGGGACAGGGGGCGCATTCTACACCTTC. Its translation is CASSISGTGGAFYTF.

This clonotype was detected a few times. This chain links TRBV7-2 with TRBJ1-1; D is perhaps TRBD1 (5 bases). CDR1 is SGHTA and CDR2 is FQGNSA in the germline V gene. This CDR3 has 14 amino acids. Trimming pared 4 bases from V and 3 bases from J, leaving 12 bases between. CDR3 nucleotides: TGTGCCAGCAGCTACGGCAGGGCTTACACTGAAGCTTTCTTT. Translating it yields CASSYGRAYTEAFF.

A few counts support this clonotype. V usage is TRBV10-3 and J usage is TRBJ1-1, with D unclear. CDR1 and CDR2 from the germline V gene are ENHRY and SYGVKD. Trimming removed 7 bases at V and 0 bases at J, with 9 bases between. CDR3 length: 13 amino acids. The CDR3, as DNA: TGTGCCATCACTAAAGGGATGAACACTGAAGCTTTCTTT. It is translated as CAITKGMNTEAFF.

The rearrangement links TRBV7-2 to TRBJ2-1, with D possibly being TRBD1 (6 bases). Germline V CDR1 and CDR2: SGHTA, FQGNSA. Trimming stripped 5 bases from V and 5 bases from J, with 16 bases between. The CDR3 extends over 15 amino acids. CDR3 coding DNA: TGTGCCAGCAGCCGTGCCCCGGACAGCCACAATGAGCAGTTCTTC. This sequence encodes CASSRAPDSHNEQFF. Using reference TRBV7-2 and TRBJ2-1 for the parts outside the CDR3, the full variable domain is GAGVSQSPSNKVTEKGKDVELRCDPISGHTALYWYRQSLGQGLEFLIYFQGNSAPDKSGLPSDRFSAERTGGSVSTLTIQRTQQEDSAVYLCASSRAPDSHNEQFFGPGTRLTVL.

This clonotype was recorded many times. The chain combines TRBV20-1 with TRBJ2-3; possibly TRBD1 for D (5 bases). The CDR3 contains 12 residues. CDR1 is DFQATT, CDR2 SNEGSKA, per germline (reference sequence). V lost 7 bases to trimming and J lost 1 base, with 9 bases between them. This CDR3 reads CSVLTGTDTQYF. In DNA form, the CDR3 reads TGCAGTGTTTTGACAGGCACAGATACGCAGTATTTT.

V is TRBV4-3 and J is TRBJ1-2, with D possibly matching TRBD1 (6 bases). The CDR3 has 18 residues. Between the trimmed V and J ends, which lost 2 bases and 8 bases, there was a span of 27 bases. Germline V gives CDR1 LGHNA, CDR2 YSLEER. The CDR3 coding sequence is TGCGCCAGCAGCCAATCACGTCTTTCAGGGGTAAAGGGTCGGGGCTACACCTTC. Translation gives CASSQSRLSGVKGRGYTF.

The chain has TRBV30 and TRBJ1-4; tentative D call: TRBD1 (6 bases). This CDR3 is 15 amino acids long. CDR1 and CDR2 (germline): GTSNPN, SVGIG (reference sequence). Between the trimmed V and J ends, which lost 2 bases and 2 bases, there was a span of 12 bases. CDR3 sequence (DNA): TGTGCCTGGAGTACTATGGGGGGCACTAATGAAAAACTGTTTTTT. Residues: CAWSTMGGTNEKLFF.

This clonotype was found many times. The chain combines TRBV24-1 with TRBJ2-5, with 8 nucleotides matching TRBD2. Germline assignment: CDR1 KGHDR and CDR2 SFDVKD. Germline trimming cut 4 bases from V and 4 bases from J; bases unmatched to any gene: 10. CDR3 size: 16 residues. The DNA for the CDR3 is TGTGCCACCAGTGAAGGTTACGGGAGGGCCTCAGAGACCCAGTACTTC. It encodes CATSEGYGRASETQYF.

This clonotype appeared a few times. The chain joins TRBV3-1 to TRBJ1-4; D is uncertain. The CDR3 length is 14 residues. The germline V gene encodes CDR1 LGHDT and CDR2 YNNKEL (reference sequence). Trimming took 0 bases from V and 6 from J, leaving 8 bases between them. The DNA of the CDR3 is TGTGCCAGCAGCCAAGACCTTATGGATGAAAAACTGTTTTTT. The encoded protein is CASSQDLMDEKLFF.

This clonotype was recorded a few times. CDR3 DNA: TGTGCCAGCAGCCCCGACAAAGGGACTGAAGCTTTCTTT. As protein: CASSPDKGTEAFF. The chain couples TRBV5-4 to TRBJ1-1; D call uncertain. CDR3 size: 13 residues. Trimming shortened V by 4 bases and J by 5 bases, and 12 bases separated the two germline ends. Germline CDR1 reads SGHNT; CDR2 reads YYREEE (reference sequence).

This clonotype has more than one count but fewer than ten. The rearrangement links TRBV5-1 to TRBJ2-3; D ambiguous. Deletions cut 4 bases from V and 3 bases from J, with 15 bases between. Germline V gene lookup returns CDR1 SGHRS and CDR2 YFSETQ. This CDR3 contains 15 residues. The CDR3 bases are TGCGCCAGCAGCCGCGGACGTGCCGGTACAGATACGCAGTATTTT. Protein: CASSRGRAGTDTQYF.

The chain couples TRBV7-9 to TRBJ1-2; TRBD1 might be the D (5 bases). V was shortened by 0 bases and J by 7 bases, with 9 bases between the two germline ends. Germline V CDR1 and CDR2: SEHNR, FQNEAQ (reference sequence). The CDR3 totals 13 residues. CDR3 loop: CASSLAPGSGYTF. CDR3 DNA: TGTGCCAGCAGCTTAGCTCCAGGGAGTGGCTACACCTTC.

This chain uses TRBV10-3 with TRBJ2-1; 13 bases match TRBD2. V was pared by 7 bases and J by 2 bases, with 14 bases of the junction left unmatched. The CDR3 runs 19 residues. Germline CDR1 reads ENHRY; CDR2 reads SYGVKD. CDR3 DNA sequence: TGTGCCATCACCCCGGCACTTGGGACTAGCGGGACTACCTACAATGAGCAGTTCTTC. Its protein product is CAITPALGTSGTTYNEQFF.

The V gene is TRBV29-1, the J gene TRBJ2-3; weak D call: TRBD2 (6 bases). From germline, CDR1 is SQVTM and CDR2 ANQGSEA. The length of the CDR3 is 17 residues. Trimming removed 0 bases at V and 3 bases at J, with 19 bases between. Here the CDR3 DNA reads TGCAGCGTTGAAGATGGGTGGGGGGTTTCGTCTACAGATACGCAGTATTTT. Translated: CSVEDGWGVSSTDTQYF.

The chain has TRBV12-3 or TRBV12-4 and TRBJ2-4; D tentatively reads TRBD1 or TRBD2 (5 bases each). Trimming shortened V by 3 bases and J by 0 bases, and 12 bases separated the two germline ends. This CDR3 comprises 16 residues. Written as DNA, the CDR3 is TGTGCCAGCAGTTTCGAGGGGTTTCTAGCCAAAAACATTCAGTACTTC. This codes for CASSFEGFLAKNIQYF.

This chain links TRBV4-1 with TRBJ1-5; D is unclear. Germline-derived CDR1 and CDR2 are MGHRA and YSYEKL. V gave up 2 bases and J gave up 6 bases, with 11 bases separating them. The CDR3 extends over 14 amino acids. This chain's CDR3 is CASSQMGPSQPQHF. The CDR3 DNA reads TGCGCCAGCAGCCAAATGGGTCCCAGTCAGCCCCAGCATTTT.

This clonotype appeared a few times. The chain carries TRBV4-1 and TRBJ2-7, with 10 nucleotides matching TRBD2. V shed 3 bases and J 3 bases; nucleotides not matched to a gene: 8. The CDR3 length is 16 residues. Germline CDR1 MGHRA, CDR2 YSYEKL. The CDR3 spells CASSHLSSGSVYEQYF. In DNA form, the CDR3 reads TGCGCCAGCAGCCACCTCTCTAGCGGGAGTGTCTACGAGCAGTACTTC.

The gene calls are TRBV20-1 and TRBJ1-6; D gene ambiguous. This CDR3 has 15 amino acids. The V and J ends lost 1 base and 0 bases respectively, with 7 bases between them. Germline CDR1 DFQATT, CDR2 SNEGSKA (reference sequence). The CDR3 reads CSARVGVSYNSPLHF. CDR3 coding DNA: TGCAGTGCTAGAGTCGGGGTCTCCTATAATTCACCCCTCCACTTT.

This clonotype appeared a few times. The chain couples TRBV20-1 to TRBJ1-2; 8 nucleotides match TRBD1. This CDR3 spans 15 amino acids. The V segment lost 0 bases and the J segment 3 bases; nucleotides outside the gene matches: 6. Germline loops: CDR1 DFQATT, CDR2 SNEGSKA (reference sequence). In DNA, the CDR3 is TGCAGTGCTAGAGATGGGGGGACAGGTCACTATGGCTACACCTTC. Protein: CSARDGGTGHYGYTF.

The chain links TRBV24-1 to TRBJ2-7, with 10 nucleotides matching TRBD1. V lost 3 bases and J lost 2; bases outside the gene matches: 3. The CDR3 consists of 15 residues. Looked up from germline, CDR1 is KGHDR and CDR2 is SFDVKD. For the CDR3, the DNA is TGTGCCACCAGTGATGCCGGGACAGGGGCCTACGAGCAGTACTTC. This translates into CATSDAGTGAYEQYF.